The rows below give T cell receptor beta chains drawn from one sample of a study of control samples from healthy donors and cancer patients. TCRdb's table, derived via immunoSEQ multiplex PCR, lists solely in-frame clones and lacks some. This table has 130,000 to 150,000 clones, around nine tenths appearing once. Sequenced input: blood. The receptors derive from a young man in good health. CDR3s include the opening cysteine and the closing phenylalanine or tryptophan. Fields, in order: V gene, D gene, J gene, CDR3 length, clone size, CDR3 DNA, CDR3 protein. A D gene is named only where the DNA matches it firmly. Size is omitted from some rows. Given values are once, few, many or a class for expanded clones.

V gene: TRBV5-6; D gene: TRBD2; J gene: TRBJ2-3; CDR3 length: 16; clone size: .; CDR3 DNA: TGTGCCAGCAGCCCTGAGGCGGGAGGCGGCACAGATACGCAGTATTTT; CDR3 protein: CASSPEAGGGTDTQYF
V gene: TRBV30; D gene: .; J gene: TRBJ1-1; CDR3 length: 13; clone size: .; CDR3 DNA: TGTGCCTGGAGTCAAGGGGTTGGCACTGAAGCTTTCTTT; CDR3 protein: CAWSQGVGTEAFF
V gene: TRBV7-2; D gene: .; J gene: TRBJ2-1; CDR3 length: 17; clone size: .; CDR3 DNA: TGTGCCAGCAGCTTAAGCCCCCGGGGGGCGCGGGACAATGAGCAGTTCTTC; CDR3 protein: CASSLSPRGARDNEQFF
V gene: TRBV5-4; D gene: TRBD1; J gene: TRBJ2-7; CDR3 length: 14; clone size: .; CDR3 DNA: TGTGCCAGCAGCGTACAGGGGCGCGGGTACGAGCAGTACTTC; CDR3 protein: CASSVQGRGYEQYF
V gene: TRBV5-6; D gene: TRBD2; J gene: TRBJ2-7; CDR3 length: 16; clone size: .; CDR3 DNA: TGTGCCAGCAGCTTGCGGACTAGCGGGAGATCCTACGAGCAGTACTTC; CDR3 protein: CASSLRTSGRSYEQYF
V gene: TRBV9; D gene: TRBD1; J gene: TRBJ1-4; CDR3 length: 14; clone size: few; CDR3 DNA: TGTGCCAGCAGCCTAGGACAGGGTAATGAAAAACTGTTTTTT; CDR3 protein: CASSLGQGNEKLFF
V gene: TRBV24-1; D gene: .; J gene: TRBJ2-3; CDR3 length: 13; clone size: few; CDR3 DNA: TGTGCCACCAGTGAGGGGGGCACAGATACGCAGTATTTT; CDR3 protein: CATSEGGTDTQYF
V gene: TRBV7-8; D gene: TRBD2; J gene: TRBJ2-3; CDR3 length: 16; clone size: .; CDR3 DNA: TGTGCCAGCAGCTTACTAGCGGGGGGCCGCACAGATACGCAGTATTTT; CDR3 protein: CASSLLAGGRTDTQYF
V gene: TRBV13; D gene: TRBD1; J gene: TRBJ2-7; CDR3 length: 17; clone size: .; CDR3 DNA: TGTGCCAGCAGCTTAGGCGGGTTTGGACAGGGGGCTTACGAGCAGTACTTC; CDR3 protein: CASSLGGFGQGAYEQYF
V gene: TRBV6-5; D gene: TRBD1; J gene: TRBJ1-4; CDR3 length: 15; clone size: once; CDR3 DNA: TGTGCCAGCAGTAGACCCGGGACAGGGGGTGAAAAACTGTTTTTT; CDR3 protein: CASSRPGTGGEKLFF
V gene: TRBV5-1; D gene: .; J gene: TRBJ2-1; CDR3 length: 12; clone size: once; CDR3 DNA: TGCGCCAGCAGCTTGTCGGAGGTTGAGCAGTTCTTC; CDR3 protein: CASSLSEVEQFF
V gene: TRBV13; D gene: TRBD2; J gene: TRBJ2-3; CDR3 length: 17; clone size: .; CDR3 DNA: TGTGCCAGCAGTACAACACGGACTAGCGGGTCTGGTACGGCTCAGTATTTT; CDR3 protein: CASSTTRTSGSGTAQYF
V gene: TRBV7-2; D gene: .; J gene: TRBJ2-2; CDR3 length: 18; clone size: .; CDR3 DNA: TGTGCCAGCAGCTTAGTCGGTGTGGCAGGGGAGTTTGGCGGGGAGCTGTTTTTT; CDR3 protein: CASSLVGVAGEFGGELFF
V gene: TRBV4-3; D gene: .; J gene: TRBJ2-7; CDR3 length: 14; clone size: .; CDR3 DNA: TGCGCCAGCAGCCAAGGCATCAGGGGCTACGAGCAGTACTTC; CDR3 protein: CASSQGIRGYEQYF
V gene: TRBV15; D gene: .; J gene: TRBJ2-1; CDR3 length: 13; clone size: .; CDR3 DNA: TGTGCCACCAGCAGAGACAAGCACGATGAGCAGTTCTTC; CDR3 protein: CATSRDKHDEQFF
V gene: TRBV11-2; D gene: .; J gene: TRBJ1-5; CDR3 length: 14; clone size: .; CDR3 DNA: TGTGCCAGCAGCTTGGGCAGCGGACATCAGCCCCAGCATTTT; CDR3 protein: CASSLGSGHQPQHF
V gene: TRBV5-6; D gene: TRBD2; J gene: TRBJ2-1; CDR3 length: 15; clone size: .; CDR3 DNA: TGTGCCAGCAGCTTGGGCGGGAGGGGATCCGATGAGCAGTTCTTC; CDR3 protein: CASSLGGRGSDEQFF
V gene: TRBV5-1; D gene: .; J gene: TRBJ1-3; CDR3 length: 17; clone size: .; CDR3 DNA: TGCGCCAGCAGCTTGGGTAACAGACCTGCCTCTGGAAACACCATATATTTT; CDR3 protein: CASSLGNRPASGNTIYF
V gene: TRBV11-2; D gene: .; J gene: TRBJ2-2; CDR3 length: 14; clone size: few; CDR3 DNA: TGTGCCAGCAGCTTACTGGTCGGGACCGGGGAGCTGTTTTTT; CDR3 protein: CASSLLVGTGELFF
V gene: TRBV5-1; D gene: .; J gene: TRBJ2-7; CDR3 length: 18; clone size: .; CDR3 DNA: TGCGCCAGCAGCTTGCTTGGGGGGGCTAGCGGTAGCTCCTACGAGCAGTACTTC; CDR3 protein: CASSLLGGASGSSYEQYF
V gene: TRBV5-1; D gene: .; J gene: TRBJ2-7; CDR3 length: 11; clone size: .; CDR3 DNA: TGCGCCAGCAGCCCAGGCTACGAGCAGTACTTC; CDR3 protein: CASSPGYEQYF
V gene: TRBV3-1/TRBV3-2; D gene: .; J gene: TRBJ2-1; CDR3 length: 15; clone size: once; CDR3 DNA: TGTGCCAGCAGCCTCCTAGGGGGTGGGGTTTATGAGCAGTTCTTC; CDR3 protein: CASSLLGGGVYEQFF
V gene: TRBV7-9; D gene: .; J gene: TRBJ1-1; CDR3 length: 13; clone size: .; CDR3 DNA: TGTGCCAGCAGCTTGATATATGGCACTGAAGCTTTCTTT; CDR3 protein: CASSLIYGTEAFF
V gene: TRBV7-9; D gene: .; J gene: TRBJ1-5; CDR3 length: 14; clone size: .; CDR3 DNA: TGTGCCAGCAGCTTCCCAGGGGAGGGTCAGCCCCAGCATTTT; CDR3 protein: CASSFPGEGQPQHF
V gene: TRBV9; D gene: .; J gene: TRBJ1-1; CDR3 length: 13; clone size: .; CDR3 DNA: TGTGCCAGCAGCGTAGTGACGAACACTGAAGCTTTCTTT; CDR3 protein: CASSVVTNTEAFF
V gene: TRBV29-1; D gene: .; J gene: TRBJ2-5; CDR3 length: 13; clone size: .; CDR3 DNA: TGCAGCGTTGAAGGTTATAGGGTGGAGACCCAGTACTTC; CDR3 protein: CSVEGYRVETQYF
V gene: TRBV19; D gene: .; J gene: TRBJ2-3; CDR3 length: 16; clone size: .; CDR3 DNA: TGTGCCAGTAGTAGAGACAGGTACACTAGCACAGATACGCAGTATTTT; CDR3 protein: CASSRDRYTSTDTQYF
V gene: TRBV6-5; D gene: TRBD1; J gene: TRBJ1-2; CDR3 length: 12; clone size: .; CDR3 DNA: TGTGCCAGCGGCACGACAGGGTATGGCTACACCTTC; CDR3 protein: CASGTTGYGYTF
V gene: TRBV7-9; D gene: TRBD2; J gene: TRBJ2-1; CDR3 length: 17; clone size: .; CDR3 DNA: TGTGCCAGCAGCCAGACTAGCGCTCCTTACCAATACAATGAGCAGTTCTTC; CDR3 protein: CASSQTSAPYQYNEQFF
V gene: TRBV9; D gene: .; J gene: TRBJ2-3; CDR3 length: 17; clone size: once; CDR3 DNA: TGTGCCAGCACTTCCGGAACACAGGGCCTTTTAACTGGTGGGCAGTATTTT; CDR3 protein: CASTSGTQGLLTGGQYF
V gene: TRBV6-1; D gene: .; J gene: TRBJ2-7; CDR3 length: 15; clone size: .; CDR3 DNA: TGTGCCAGCAGTGAAGTATCCAGGGGTCTGTCTGAGCAGTACTTC; CDR3 protein: CASSEVSRGLSEQYF
V gene: TRBV18; D gene: TRBD1; J gene: TRBJ2-2; CDR3 length: 18; clone size: .; CDR3 DNA: TGTGCCAGCTCACCGGGTTACCGGGACAGGGGGCGAACCGGGGAGCTGTTTTTT; CDR3 protein: CASSPGYRDRGRTGELFF
V gene: TRBV4-3; D gene: .; J gene: TRBJ2-7; CDR3 length: 14; clone size: few; CDR3 DNA: TGCGCCAGCAGCCAAGGGCGGCAACTATACGAGCAGTACTTC; CDR3 protein: CASSQGRQLYEQYF
V gene: TRBV24-1; D gene: .; J gene: TRBJ2-1; CDR3 length: 15; clone size: .; CDR3 DNA: TGTGCCACCAGTGGTGCGACGGAGACCCACAATGAGCAGTTCTTC; CDR3 protein: CATSGATETHNEQFF
V gene: TRBV6-5; D gene: .; J gene: TRBJ2-5; CDR3 length: 13; clone size: .; CDR3 DNA: TGTGCCAGCACTCTATCCTTTGGGGAGACCCAGTACTTC; CDR3 protein: CASTLSFGETQYF
V gene: TRBV7-6; D gene: TRBD2; J gene: TRBJ2-3; CDR3 length: 15; clone size: .; CDR3 DNA: TGTGCCAGCAGCTCCTTAGCGGGAGTGGCTGATACGCAGTATTTT; CDR3 protein: CASSSLAGVADTQYF
V gene: TRBV24-1; D gene: .; J gene: TRBJ2-1; CDR3 length: 16; clone size: .; CDR3 DNA: TGTGCCACCAGTGACGTAGACAGTAATCTCGACAATGAGCAGTTCTTC; CDR3 protein: CATSDVDSNLDNEQFF
V gene: TRBV6-5; D gene: TRBD2; J gene: TRBJ2-3; CDR3 length: 14; clone size: .; CDR3 DNA: TGTGCCACCACACTAGCGGGAGAGACAGATACGCAGTATTTT; CDR3 protein: CATTLAGETDTQYF
V gene: TRBV9; D gene: .; J gene: TRBJ2-2; CDR3 length: 14; clone size: once; CDR3 DNA: TGTGCCAGCCGACAGACATCGAACACCGGGGAGCTGTTTTTT; CDR3 protein: CASRQTSNTGELFF
V gene: TRBV19; D gene: .; J gene: TRBJ1-1; CDR3 length: 14; clone size: .; CDR3 DNA: TGTGCCAGCGTGGGGGGGCTATTGAACACTGAAGCTTTCTTT; CDR3 protein: CASVGGLLNTEAFF
V gene: TRBV7-9; D gene: TRBD1; J gene: TRBJ1-5; CDR3 length: 13; clone size: .; CDR3 DNA: TGTGCCAGCGGGGACAGGGAAAGTCAGCCCCAGCATTTT; CDR3 protein: CASGDRESQPQHF
V gene: TRBV24-1; D gene: .; J gene: TRBJ1-1; CDR3 length: 14; clone size: .; CDR3 DNA: TGTGCCACCAGTGATGCAGGAAGGGAAACTGAAGCTTTCTTT; CDR3 protein: CATSDAGRETEAFF
V gene: TRBV7-9; D gene: TRBD1; J gene: TRBJ2-7; CDR3 length: 14; clone size: .; CDR3 DNA: TGTGCCAGCAGCCCCGGACAGGGGACCTACGAGCAGTACTTC; CDR3 protein: CASSPGQGTYEQYF
V gene: TRBV6-2/TRBV6-3; D gene: TRBD1; J gene: TRBJ1-2; CDR3 length: 18; clone size: few; CDR3 DNA: TGTGCCAGCAGTTGGTACCCACTCCAGGGGGCATACGACTATGGCTACACCTTC; CDR3 protein: CASSWYPLQGAYDYGYTF
V gene: TRBV9; D gene: TRBD1; J gene: TRBJ2-7; CDR3 length: 15; clone size: once; CDR3 DNA: TGTGCCAGCAGCGTAGGGGGGACAGGAGCCTACGAGCAGTACTTC; CDR3 protein: CASSVGGTGAYEQYF
V gene: TRBV24-1; D gene: TRBD1; J gene: TRBJ2-2; CDR3 length: 16; clone size: .; CDR3 DNA: TGTGCCACCAGTGATGCGGGACAGGGGAACACCGGGGAGCTGTTTTTT; CDR3 protein: CATSDAGQGNTGELFF
V gene: TRBV10-3; D gene: TRBD2; J gene: TRBJ2-1; CDR3 length: 14; clone size: once; CDR3 DNA: TGTGCCATCAGTGTAGGCGGGGGCTACAATGAGCAGTTCTTC; CDR3 protein: CAISVGGGYNEQFF
V gene: TRBV5-1; D gene: .; J gene: TRBJ2-7; CDR3 length: 13; clone size: once; CDR3 DNA: TGCGCCAGCAGCCTGGGGGCCTCCTACGAGCAGTACTTC; CDR3 protein: CASSLGASYEQYF
V gene: TRBV14; D gene: .; J gene: TRBJ2-2; CDR3 length: 17; clone size: .; CDR3 DNA: TGTGCCAGCAGCCAAGGCGCCGGGAGAGTGGACACCGGGGAGCTGTTTTTT; CDR3 protein: CASSQGAGRVDTGELFF
V gene: TRBV9; D gene: .; J gene: TRBJ2-1; CDR3 length: 13; clone size: .; CDR3 DNA: TGTGCCAGCAGCCCCTTAGTACCCAATGAGCAGTTCTTC; CDR3 protein: CASSPLVPNEQFF
V gene: TRBV7-9; D gene: .; J gene: TRBJ1-1; CDR3 length: 14; clone size: .; CDR3 DNA: TGTGCCAGCAGTCTCTCAGGGATAAGGGGTGAAGCTTTCTTT; CDR3 protein: CASSLSGIRGEAFF
V gene: TRBV5-1; D gene: .; J gene: TRBJ1-2; CDR3 length: 13; clone size: .; CDR3 DNA: TGCGCCAGCAGCTTGGACCTCGTCTATGGCTACACCTTC; CDR3 protein: CASSLDLVYGYTF
V gene: TRBV6-5; D gene: .; J gene: TRBJ1-5; CDR3 length: 16; clone size: .; CDR3 DNA: TGTGCCAGCAGTTACGTGGCCCCATATAGCAATCAGCCCCAGCATTTT; CDR3 protein: CASSYVAPYSNQPQHF